The 26 T cell receptor beta chains reported below all come from one sample, sequenced in a study of blood T cell repertoires in COVID-19. Sequencing was performed with immunoSEQ multiplex PCR; in TCRdb, only in-frame clones are kept and a portion is missing. This sample has more than 9,000 clones, with roughly 80% found just once. Sequencing was carried out using peripheral blood. The receptors were gathered from a human donor in a cohort sampled during active COVID-19.

The chain recombines TRBV30 with TRBJ1-2; D is unclear. CDR1 GTSNPN and CDR2 SVGIG come from the germline V gene (reference sequence). V was trimmed by 2 bases and J by 8 bases, leaving 12 bases between them. The CDR3 is 12 residues long. The CDR3, as DNA: TGTGCCTGGAGTCGGGGAAGTTTCGGCTACACCTTC. Protein sequence: CAWSRGSFGYTF.

The V gene is TRBV19, the J gene TRBJ1-4; 11 positions agree with TRBD1. There are 17 residues in the CDR3. V dropped 5 bases and J dropped 5; count of bases not matched to a gene: 10. Germline CDR1 is LNHDA and CDR2 is SQIVND (reference sequence). The CDR3 bases are TGTGCCAGTAGTGCAAACCCCGGACAGGGGGCGAATGAAAAACTGTTTTTT. As protein: CASSANPGQGANEKLFF.

The rearrangement uses TRBV6-1 and TRBJ2-4; 8 bases are shared with TRBD1. The CDR3 spans 15 residues. V shed 3 bases and J 0 bases; nucleotides not matched to a gene: 1. CDR1 and CDR2 from the germline V gene are MNHNS and SASEGT. The CDR3: CASSDRGLAKNIQYF. CDR3 coding DNA: TGTGCCAGCAGTGACAGGGGGCTAGCCAAAAACATTCAGTACTTC.

The chain recombines TRBV4-2 with TRBJ2-2; D is perhaps TRBD2 (6 bases). This CDR3 contains 14 residues. Trimming shortened V by 4 bases and J by 6 bases, and 12 bases separated the two germline ends. Germline V gene lookup returns CDR1 LGHNA and CDR2 YNFKEQ. The CDR3 loop reads CASSPGGVAGELFF. The CDR3 nucleotides read TGTGCCAGCAGCCCCGGGGGTGTCGCCGGGGAGCTGTTTTTT.

The chain combines TRBV28 with TRBJ1-2, with 7 positions matching TRBD1. The CDR3 covers 13 residues. Germline lookup yields CDR1 MDHEN and CDR2 SYDVKM. J lost 2 bases, V lost 8 bases, and 5 bases had no gene match. The CDR3 sequence: CASRPRGNYGYTF. CDR3 sequence (DNA): TGTGCCAGCCGCCCCAGGGGGAACTATGGCTACACCTTC.

This clone appeared a few times. The rearrangement joins TRBV19 to TRBJ2-3; possible D gene TRBD2, 6 bases. The germline CDR1 and CDR2 sequences are LNHDA and SQIVND (reference sequence). Trimming removed 11 bases at V and 2 bases at J, with 14 bases between. The CDR3 contains 13 residues. The CDR3 here is CASRGLNTDTQYF. CDR3 in DNA: TGTGCCTCCCGTGGACTAAACACAGATACGCAGTATTTT.

This clone has only a few counts. This chain connects TRBV7-9 to TRBJ1-5, with 7 bases identical to TRBD1. This CDR3 comprises 16 residues. The germline gives CDR1 SEHNR, CDR2 FQNEAQ (reference sequence). Losses at the gene ends were 5 bases for V and 2 bases for J; bases not matched to a gene: 9. CDR3 DNA: TGTGCCAGCAGCCGTGCCTCCGGGACAGGCAATCAGCCCCAGCATTTT. It translates to CASSRASGTGNQPQHF. The full variable domain, rest sourced from reference TRBV7-9 and TRBJ1-5, is DTGVSQNPRHKITKRGQNVTFRCDPISEHNRLYWYRQTLGQGPEFLTYFQNEAQLEKSRLLSDRFSAERPKGSFSTLEIQRTEQGDSAMYLCASSRASGTGNQPQHFGDGTRLSIL.

J is TRBJ2-5 and V is TRBV4-1; perhaps TRBD1 as D (5 bases). CDR3 length: 14 amino acids. Germline loops: CDR1 MGHRA, CDR2 YSYEKL. V dropped 1 base and J dropped 5 bases, with 11 bases sitting between them. This chain's CDR3 is CASSQGGPRETQYF. CDR3 DNA sequence: TGCGCCAGCAGCCAAGGGGGCCCCCGGGAGACCCAGTACTTC.

The gene calls are TRBV10-2 and TRBJ2-1; 9 bases match TRBD1. Per the germline V gene, CDR1 is WSHSY and CDR2 is SAAADI. The CDR3 has 18 residues. Losses at the gene ends were 5 bases for V and 7 bases for J; bases not matched to a gene: 18. This CDR3 is CASSPVDTGGTLWNEQFF. CDR3 nucleotide sequence: TGCGCCAGCAGTCCAGTCGATACAGGGGGCACTCTGTGGAATGAGCAGTTCTTC.

The J gene is TRBJ2-1, the V gene TRBV12-3 or TRBV12-4, with 7 bases lining up with TRBD2. This CDR3 region has 11 residues. After removal of 5 bases from V and 14 bases from J, the junction contained 6 bases not matched to a gene. DNA for the CDR3: TGTGCCAGCAGTCAGGGACTAACGGAGTTCTTC. Translation gives CASSQGLTEFF.

This rearrangement joins TRBV27 to TRBJ2-1, with D possibly TRBD2 on 6 matching bases. CDR1 and CDR2 (germline): MNHEY, SMNVEV (reference sequence). Trimming cost V 3 bases and J 2 bases, with 14 bases left between them. This CDR3 has 16 residues. Here the CDR3 DNA reads TGTGCCAGCAGTTTTGGTCGGGAGCCCCCCTACAATGAGCAGTTCTTC. It codes for CASSFGREPPYNEQFF.

The chain employs TRBV10-2 and TRBJ2-1, with unresolved D. V was cut by 5 bases and J by 4 bases, with 12 bases left in between. There are 14 residues in the CDR3. CDR1 and CDR2 from the germline V gene are WSHSY and SAAADI. DNA for the CDR3: TGCGCCAGCAGTCGCGCTGCCCGATACAATGAGCAGTTCTTC. Protein: CASSRAARYNEQFF.

This chain links TRBV30 with TRBJ1-3; D gene unclear. There are 13 residues in the CDR3. V was pared by 2 bases and J by 0 bases, with 5 bases between. CDR1 is GTSNPN and CDR2 is SVGIG in the germline V gene (reference sequence). The DNA of the CDR3 is TGTGCCTGGAGTAGGAGCTCTGGAAACACCATATATTTT. Translation: CAWSRSSGNTIYF.

The rearrangement links TRBV6-5 to TRBJ1-6; D remains unclear. The germline gives CDR1 MNHEY, CDR2 SVGAGI. V lost 5 bases and J lost 4, with 12 bases in between. This CDR3 has 15 residues. The DNA of the CDR3 is TGTGCCAGCAGTCCCCGGACGGGGTATAATTCACCCCTCCACTTT. Translating gives CASSPRTGYNSPLHF.

The chain is built from TRBV27 and TRBJ1-6; TRBD1 matches at 7 bases. This CDR3 comprises 15 residues. Germline V CDR1 and CDR2: MNHEY, SMNVEV (reference sequence). V trimming: 8 bases; J trimming: 3 bases; junction bases outside the gene matches: 7. This CDR3 is CASGTDFYYNSPLHF. The CDR3 nucleotides read TGTGCCAGCGGGACAGACTTTTACTATAATTCACCCCTCCACTTT.

This clone was observed a single time. The rearrangement uses TRBV2 and TRBJ1-1, with 7 bases that match TRBD1. The CDR3 consists of 13 residues. Germline loops: CDR1 SNHLY, CDR2 FYNNEI. The V segment lost 5 bases and the J segment 4 bases; nucleotides outside the gene matches: 4. The DNA of the CDR3 is TGTGCCAGCAGTAGTAGACAGGGCACTGAAGCTTTCTTT. Translation gives CASSSRQGTEAFF. The full variable domain, in which reference TRBV2 and TRBJ1-1 provide the parts outside the CDR3, is EPEVTQTPSHQVTQMGQEVILRCVPISNHLYFYWYRQILGQKVEFLVSFYNNEISEKSEIFDDQFSVERPDGSNFTLKIRSTKLEDSAMYFCASSSRQGTEAFFGQGTRLTVV.

CDR3 amino acids: CAWSRGASDTQYF. Written as DNA, the CDR3 is TGTGCCTGGAGCCGGGGGGCGTCAGATACGCAGTATTTT. The chain has TRBV30 and TRBJ2-3; tentatively, D is TRBD2 (7 bases). Germline-derived CDR1 and CDR2 are GTSNPN and SVGIG (reference sequence). The CDR3 covers 13 residues. V shed 3 bases and J shed 4 bases, with 11 bases lying between them.

V and J are TRBV10-1 and TRBJ1-1; no reliable D call. The CDR3 consists of 13 residues. The germline V gene encodes CDR1 WNHNN and CDR2 SYGVQD (reference sequence). V lost 7 bases to trimming and J lost 4 bases, with 13 bases between them. The CDR3 sequence: CASKESQATEAFF. The DNA for the CDR3 is TGCGCCAGCAAAGAGTCCCAGGCCACTGAAGCTTTCTTT.

The chain combines TRBV27 with TRBJ1-6; D is unresolved. Trimming stripped 4 bases from V and 6 bases from J, with 7 bases between. The CDR3 consists of 13 residues. Germline V CDR1 and CDR2: MNHEY, SMNVEV (reference sequence). The CDR3: CASSWAANSPLHF. The CDR3 nucleotides read TGTGCCAGCAGTTGGGCAGCTAATTCACCCCTCCACTTT.

Comments on this clone: At one boundary the junction diverges from the germline segment, which might be a read error. This chain links TRBV5-1 with TRBJ2-7, with TRBD2 as a possible D gene (6 bases). Per the germline V gene, CDR1 is SGHRS and CDR2 is YFSETQ. The CDR3 extends over 14 amino acids. Here the CDR3 DNA reads TGCGCCAGCAGCTTGGGCGCGGGGTCGCCAACCCGGGACTTC. Protein product: CASSLGAGSPTRDF.

This clone was detected only a few times. Other DNA sequences in this specimen translate into the identical CDR3. This chain joins TRBV11-2 and TRBJ2-7; TRBD2 matches 11 bases. Per germline, CDR1 SGHAT and CDR2 FQNNGV. V was clipped by 3 bases and J by 4 bases; unmatched bases: 8. CDR3 length: 16 amino acids. CDR3 sequence: CASSFDGLAGVYEQYF. CDR3 in DNA: TGTGCCAGCAGCTTTGACGGACTAGCGGGCGTTTACGAGCAGTACTTC.

For the CDR3, the DNA is TGCGCCAGCAGGACGGGACACCAAGAAAAGAGCTCTGGAAACACCATATATTTT. Protein: CASRTGHQEKSSGNTIYF. The gene calls are TRBV5-1 and TRBJ1-3, with D maybe TRBD1 (6 bases). CDR1 is SGHRS and CDR2 is YFSETQ in the germline V gene. V dropped 5 bases and J dropped 0 bases, with 21 bases sitting between them. This CDR3 has 18 amino acids. Using reference TRBV5-1 and TRBJ1-3 for the parts outside the CDR3, the full variable domain is KAGVTQTPRYLIKTRGQQVTLSCSPISGHRSVSWYQQTPGQGLQFLFEYFSETQRNKGNFPGRFSGRQFSNSRSEMNVSTLELGDSALYLCASRTGHQEKSSGNTIYFGEGSWLTVV.

The chain couples TRBV9 to TRBJ2-1; 12 nucleotides align to TRBD2. Per the germline V gene, CDR1 is SGDLS and CDR2 is YYNGEE. The ends lost 4 bases at V and 5 bases at J; junction bases unmatched: 7. The CDR3 runs 16 residues. DNA for the CDR3: TGTGCCAGCAGCACCCGGACTAGCGGGGCAGACAATGAGCAGTTCTTC. Translated: CASSTRTSGADNEQFF. The full variable domain, with the rest looked up from reference TRBV9 and TRBJ2-1, is DSGVTQTPKHLITATGQRVTLRCSPRSGDLSVYWYQQSLDQGLQFLIQYYNGEERAKGNILERFSAQQFPDLHSELNLSSLELGDSALYFCASSTRTSGADNEQFFGPGTRLTVL.

The V and J genes are TRBV29-1 and TRBJ2-1, with a weak D call TRBD1 (5 bases). CDR1 and CDR2 from the germline V gene are SQVTM and ANQGSEA. V dropped 6 bases and J dropped 7 bases, with 19 bases sitting between them. The CDR3 length is 14 residues. CDR3 nucleotide sequence: TGCAGCGTCCTCCCAGGGTTACCTACAAATGAGCAGTTCTTC. Encoded protein: CSVLPGLPTNEQFF.

This sequence joins TRBV29-1 and TRBJ2-7; the match to TRBD1 covers 9 bases. The CDR3 contains 14 residues. The V gene end was trimmed by 6 bases and the J gene end by 5 bases; junction bases not matched to a gene: 11. The germline V gene encodes CDR1 SQVTM and CDR2 ANQGSEA. The CDR3 DNA reads as TGCAGCGTCACCTCCGGGACAGGGTCCGACGAGCAGTACTTC. Its protein product is CSVTSGTGSDEQYF.

The chain is built from TRBV28 and TRBJ1-6; 7 nucleotides line up with TRBD1. From germline, CDR1 is MDHEN and CDR2 SYDVKM. The CDR3 runs 15 residues. Losses at the gene ends were 5 bases for V and 7 bases for J; bases not matched to a gene: 8. CDR3 residues: CASSPPTGLNSPLHF. The CDR3 DNA follows: TGTGCCAGCAGTCCGCCGACAGGGTTGAATTCACCCCTCCACTTT.